The 19 T cell receptor beta chains reported below all come from one sample, sequenced in a study of blood T cell repertoires in COVID-19. Using immunoSEQ multiplex PCR, the repertoire was profiled, and TCRdb retains in-frame clones only, with some absent. The data hold approximately 68,000 clones, with roughly 84% observed a single time. Sequencing input: peripheral blood. The receptor source for this set is a man in his fifties or sixties with active COVID-19.

The chain has TRBV7-3 and TRBJ2-5; 11 nucleotides agree with TRBD2. Germline assignment: CDR1 SGHTA and CDR2 FQGTGA. The CDR3 runs to 15 residues. The V and J ends lost 6 bases and 4 bases, in that order; junction bases with no gene match: 7. In DNA, the CDR3 is TGTGCCAGCAGATTAGCGGGGGGGCCCCGAGAGACCCAGTACTTC. This codes for CASRLAGGPRETQYF. Full variable domain (remainder filled in from reference TRBV7-3 and TRBJ2-5): GAGVSQTPSNKVTEKGKYVELRCDPISGHTALYWYRQSLGQGPEFLIYFQGTGAADDSGLPNDRFFAVRPEGSVSTLKIQRTERGDSAVYLCASRLAGGPRETQYFGPGTRLLVL.

The chain combines TRBV4-1 with TRBJ2-3, with 16 nucleotides matching TRBD2. The CDR3 has 18 amino acids. The V gene end was trimmed by 5 bases and the J gene end by 5 bases; junction bases not matched to a gene: 10. Per the germline V gene, CDR1 is MGHRA and CDR2 is YSYEKL. This CDR3 reads CASSVGTSGGAYEDTQYF. The CDR3 DNA reads TGCGCCAGCAGCGTCGGGACTAGCGGGGGGGCCTATGAAGATACGCAGTATTTT.

This clone was detected only once. This rearrangement joins TRBV2 to TRBJ2-3; 12 positions match TRBD2. Germline assignment: CDR1 SNHLY and CDR2 FYNNEI. V gave up 7 bases and J gave up 2 bases; unmatched junction bases: 4. The CDR3 spans 15 residues. The CDR3 DNA sequence: TGTGCCAGCACGCTAGCGGGAGGGCTCACAGATACGCAGTATTTT. It is translated as CASTLAGGLTDTQYF.

This chain uses TRBV9 with TRBJ1-1, with D perhaps TRBD1 (5 bases). This CDR3 is 14 amino acids long. Trimming removed 0 bases from V and 1 base from J, with 7 bases in between. Per germline, CDR1 SGDLS and CDR2 YYNGEE. The CDR3 loop is CASSVVGGNTEAFF. The CDR3 bases are TGTGCCAGCAGCGTAGTGGGGGGGAACACTGAAGCTTTCTTT.

This chain links TRBV9 with TRBJ2-1; no reliable D call. Germline V CDR1 and CDR2: SGDLS, YYNGEE. This CDR3 comprises 11 residues. V was clipped by 0 bases and J by 9 bases, with 4 bases between them. The CDR3 DNA reads as TGTGCCAGCAGCGTAGGCGGTGAGCAGTTCTTC. Translation gives CASSVGGEQFF.

The chain combines TRBV7-2 with TRBJ2-1, with TRBD1 identical over 8 bases. Trimming at V came to 5 bases and at J to 2 bases, leaving 8 bases not matched to a gene. Germline V gene data show CDR1 as SGHTA and CDR2 as FQGNSA. The CDR3 consists of 16 residues. The CDR3 coding sequence is TGTGCCAGCAGCATCCAACAGGGGGAACCCTACAATGAGCAGTTCTTC. Residues: CASSIQQGEPYNEQFF.

The V call is TRBV2, the J call TRBJ1-2; TRBD1 matches at 7 bases. Germline V gene data show CDR1 as SNHLY and CDR2 as FYNNEI. After removal of 10 bases from V and 4 bases from J, the junction contained 6 bases not matched to a gene. The CDR3 runs 12 residues. This CDR3 is CATRGQTYGYTF. CDR3 nucleotides: TGTGCCACCCGGGGACAGACCTATGGCTACACCTTC.

This chain joins TRBV6-2 or TRBV6-3 and TRBJ1-5, with D possibly matching TRBD1 (6 bases). The CDR3 sequence is 15 residues long. Trimming removed 5 bases from V and 5 bases from J, with 16 bases in between. CDR1 and CDR2 from the germline V gene are MNHEY and SVGEGT. As DNA, the CDR3 is TGTGCCAGCAGTGGGAGGGGGGCTTACGATCAGCCCCAGCATTTT. Encoded protein: CASSGRGAYDQPQHF.

J is TRBJ1-1 and V is TRBV21-1. TRBV21-1 is a pseudogene. The CDR3 runs to 15 residues. The CDR3 bases are TGTGCCAGCAGCAAGGGAGGGGCACTCAACACTGAAGCTTTCTTT. Its translation is CASSKGGALNTEAFF.

The V gene is TRBV5-1, the J gene TRBJ2-3; 7 nucleotides agree with TRBD2. Trimming at V came to 0 bases and at J to 3 bases, leaving 4 bases not matched to a gene. This CDR3 contains 15 residues. Per germline, CDR1 SGHRS and CDR2 YFSETQ. The CDR3 DNA reads as TGCGCCAGCAGCTTGGATAGCGGGCAAACAGATACGCAGTATTTT. Its translation: CASSLDSGQTDTQYF.

V usage is TRBV6-5 and J usage is TRBJ1-1; TRBD1 might be the D (5 bases). The CDR3 contains 14 residues. With 2 bases removed from V and 2 bases from J, the gap between germline ends came to 9 bases. Germline lookup yields CDR1 MNHEY and CDR2 SVGAGI. The CDR3 here is CASSYGRANTEAFF. The CDR3 nucleotides read TGTGCCAGCAGTTACGGCAGGGCCAACACTGAAGCTTTCTTT.

The chain links TRBV6-1 to TRBJ1-6; D gene uncertain. This CDR3 contains 14 residues. Germline V gene lookup returns CDR1 MNHNS and CDR2 SASEGT. Trimming left V 1 base short and J 8 bases short, with 9 bases between. The CDR3 is CASSEGQTDSPLHF. Here the CDR3 DNA reads TGTGCCAGCAGTGAAGGTCAAACGGATTCACCCCTCCACTTT.

The J gene is TRBJ2-7, the V gene TRBV29-1; 9 bases fit TRBD1. V lost 6 bases, J lost 3 bases, and 12 bases stayed unmatched. Germline values: CDR1 SQVTM, CDR2 ANQGSEA. This CDR3 contains 15 residues. CDR3 residues: CSVDRDRVFDYEQYF. Here the CDR3 DNA reads TGCAGCGTAGACCGGGACAGGGTTTTTGACTACGAGCAGTACTTC.

This chain links TRBV5-1 with TRBJ2-1, with TRBD2 matching over 14 bases. The CDR3 is 16 residues long. V was pared by 1 base and J by 6 bases, with 3 bases of the junction left unmatched. Germline V gives CDR1 SGHRS, CDR2 YFSETQ. CDR3 sequence reads: CASSLPGTSGSNEQFF. The CDR3 nucleotides are TGCGCCAGCAGCTTGCCCGGGACTAGCGGGAGCAATGAGCAGTTCTTC.

The CDR3 is CASSLWGAGGSYGYTF. CDR3 sequence (DNA): TGTGCCAGCAGTTTATGGGGGGCAGGGGGCAGCTATGGCTACACCTTC. The chain recombines TRBV28 with TRBJ1-2, with 8 nucleotides matching TRBD1. The CDR3 extends over 16 amino acids. V was pared by 0 bases and J by 4 bases, with 7 bases of the junction left unmatched. The V gene's germline CDR1 is MDHEN and CDR2 SYDVKM.

This sequence joins TRBV7-2 and TRBJ1-1; no reliable D call. There are 15 residues in the CDR3. V shed 0 bases and J shed 4 bases, with 12 bases lying between them. The germline V gene encodes CDR1 SGHTA and CDR2 FQGNSA. The chain's CDR3 is CASSLALGAPTEAFF. The DNA for the CDR3 is TGTGCCAGCAGCTTAGCGCTTGGAGCGCCCACTGAAGCTTTCTTT.

This clone was detected a few times. V and J are TRBV7-2 and TRBJ1-2; maybe TRBD1 (5 bases). CDR1 SGHTA and CDR2 FQGNSA come from the germline V gene. The CDR3 is made up of 13 amino acids. Trimming removed 3 bases from V and 5 bases from J, with 10 bases in between. The CDR3 region is CASSLEGFYGYTF. The DNA for the CDR3 is TGTGCCAGCAGCTTGGAGGGGTTTTATGGCTACACCTTC.

V and J are TRBV5-4 and TRBJ2-4; tentative D call: TRBD1 (6 bases). The CDR3 totals 16 residues. V shed 6 bases and J shed 0 bases, with 16 bases lying between them. The germline V gene encodes CDR1 SGHNT and CDR2 YYREEE (reference sequence). The CDR3 nucleotides are TGTGCCAGCATGCCTGAATGGGGGCCAGCCAAAAACATTCAGTACTTC. Translation: CASMPEWGPAKNIQYF.

This sequence joins TRBV14 and TRBJ2-1; 9 nucleotides align to TRBD1. This CDR3 has 13 amino acids. V shed 5 bases, J shed 7 bases, and the junction held 3 bases outside the gene matches. The germline gives CDR1 SGHDN, CDR2 FVKESK. This CDR3 reads CASSKQGANEQFF. Written as DNA, the CDR3 is TGTGCCAGCAGCAAACAGGGGGCGAATGAGCAGTTCTTC.